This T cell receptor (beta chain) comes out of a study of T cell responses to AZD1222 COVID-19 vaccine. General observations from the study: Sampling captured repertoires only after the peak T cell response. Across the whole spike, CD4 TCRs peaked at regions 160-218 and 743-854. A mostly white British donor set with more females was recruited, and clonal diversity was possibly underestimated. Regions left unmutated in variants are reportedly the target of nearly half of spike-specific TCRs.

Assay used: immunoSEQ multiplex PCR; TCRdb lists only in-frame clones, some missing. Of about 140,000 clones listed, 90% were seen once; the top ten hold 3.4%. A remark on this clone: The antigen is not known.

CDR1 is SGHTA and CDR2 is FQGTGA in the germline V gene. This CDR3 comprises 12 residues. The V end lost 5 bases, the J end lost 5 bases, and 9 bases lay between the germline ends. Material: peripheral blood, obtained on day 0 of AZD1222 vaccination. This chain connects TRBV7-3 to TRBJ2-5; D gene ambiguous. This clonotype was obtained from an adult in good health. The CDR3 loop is CASSNHPETQYF. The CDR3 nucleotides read TGTGCCAGCAGCAATCACCCGGAGACCCAGTACTTC.